The text below deals with one T cell receptor (beta chain). Its antigen remains unknown. As the library was built, unique molecular identifiers were attached to individual cDNA molecules. MiXCR was run by TCRdb on the RACE reads, yielding one entry per CDR3 protein. Of roughly 380,000 distinct CDR3 sequences detected, 4.5% to 5.5% appear once; the ten largest clones hold around 2.6%. This CDR3 comprises 14 residues. V was clipped by 1 base and J by 7 bases, with 11 bases between them. CDR1 and CDR2 (germline): LNHDA, SQIVND (reference sequence). The data were taken from a study of human T cells and chemical hapten exposure. Specified time point: pre-sensitization, week 0. Treatment specified: therapeutic diphenylcyclopropenone sensitization with weekly scalp DPC. Study-level findings and limits: Significantly more large CDR3 similarity clusters arose among expanded TCRs than among controls.

This chain uses TRBV19 with TRBJ1-5; D is undetermined. Sequences were derived from whole blood, sampled in connection with sensitization to the hapten diphenylcyclopropenone (DPC). This receptor was obtained from a woman aged 45-65 years with alopecia areata. Some clones in this sample may be carry-over from other donors' samples. The CDR3 DNA reads TGTGCCAGTAGTATAGGTCAGGTAGACCAGCCCCAGCATTTT. It is translated as CASSIGQVDQPQHF. The full variable domain, with the rest looked up from reference TRBV19 and TRBJ1-5, is DGGITQSPKYLFRKEGQNVTLSCEQNLNHDAMYWYRQDPGQGLRLIYYSQIVNDFQKGDIAEGYSVSREKKESFPLTVTSAQKNPTAFYLCASSIGQVDQPQHFGDGTRLSIL.